Listed below are T cell receptor beta chains from one sample, sequenced in a study of cytomegalovirus exposure and HLA in healthy donors. Libraries were prepared by immunoSEQ multiplex PCR; TCRdb keeps only in-frame clonotypes and omits some of them. The sample has a few hundred thousand clones; about nine tenths are singletons. Input material: PBMCs. These receptors all come from a girl aged 2-10 years in good health and CMV-seronegative. Each CDR3 is given with its conserved first and last residue. Clone size appears in some rows only: once, few, many, or a class for an expanded clone.

V gene: TRBV9
J gene: TRBJ1-1
clone size: -
CDR3 protein: CASSVRGDREASEAFF

V gene: TRBV9
J gene: TRBJ2-1
clone size: once
CDR3 protein: CASSVGTSGGAREQFF

V gene: TRBV6-5
J gene: TRBJ2-5
clone size: few
CDR3 protein: CASRKSGGLETQYF

V gene: TRBV21-1
J gene: TRBJ1-1
clone size: -
CDR3 protein: CASKTPLGDTEAFF

V gene: TRBV6-1
J gene: TRBJ2-2
clone size: -
CDR3 protein: CASSISQIGELFF

V gene: TRBV5-1
J gene: TRBJ1-1
clone size: -
CDR3 protein: CASSLGQTGRNTEAFF

V gene: TRBV30
J gene: TRBJ1-6
clone size: -
CDR3 protein: CAWSYRDRGPPLHF

V gene: TRBV28
J gene: TRBJ2-7
clone size: -
CDR3 protein: CATGLSYEQYF

V gene: TRBV5-1
J gene: TRBJ1-1
clone size: -
CDR3 protein: CASSPGQNTEAFF

V gene: TRBV5-1
J gene: TRBJ1-4
clone size: -
CDR3 protein: CASSVDGATNEKLFF

V gene: TRBV18
J gene: TRBJ2-7
clone size: few
CDR3 protein: CASSPPPSQGEQYF

V gene: TRBV27
J gene: TRBJ2-1
clone size: -
CDR3 protein: CASSLVAGAYNEQFF

V gene: TRBV7-8
J gene: TRBJ1-5
clone size: -
CDR3 protein: CASSFGQGNQPQHF

V gene: TRBV5-1
J gene: TRBJ2-7
clone size: -
CDR3 protein: CASSSRDRGYEQYF

V gene: TRBV4-1
J gene: TRBJ2-1
clone size: -
CDR3 protein: CASSQEPSGGAYNEQFF

V gene: TRBV27
J gene: TRBJ2-6
clone size: -
CDR3 protein: CASSRQAPSGFSGANVLTF

V gene: TRBV18
J gene: TRBJ2-5
clone size: -
CDR3 protein: CASSPPVIAGEETQYF

V gene: TRBV15
J gene: TRBJ2-5
clone size: -
CDR3 protein: CATSVASNRVRRETQYF

V gene: TRBV7-6
J gene: TRBJ2-7
clone size: -
CDR3 protein: CASSPGQTSSYEQYF

V gene: TRBV2
J gene: -
clone size: -
CDR3 protein: CASSEEWGGTYEQYF

V gene: TRBV9
J gene: TRBJ1-1
clone size: -
CDR3 protein: CASSPSRVGVNTEAFF

V gene: TRBV5-1
J gene: TRBJ2-1
clone size: -
CDR3 protein: CASSFSGLLYNEQFF

V gene: TRBV6-5
J gene: TRBJ2-3
clone size: -
CDR3 protein: CASSYRQGNTDTQYF

V gene: TRBV6-6
J gene: TRBJ2-3
clone size: -
CDR3 protein: CASSVIADTQYF

V gene: TRBV20-1
J gene: TRBJ1-6
clone size: -
CDR3 protein: CSARHGIPLHF